This T cell receptor (beta chain) comes out of a study of blood T cell repertoires in COVID-19. Whole-study context: Sources were T cells, B-cell-depleted T cells, or PBMCs; the material itself was cDNA or gDNA.

Methods used by the authors: Reference gene primer amplification in the assay estimated nucleated cell counts. Profiling relied on immunoSEQ multiplex PCR, and the TCRdb table lists in-frame clones only, not all of them. That table furnishes V, J and clone size, whereas the DNA furnished D and trimming. The sample comprises about 180,000 clones, around 85% of which are singletons, and over 7% rests with the top ten. The table lists this clone with a count of one. Trimming pared 1 base from V and 6 bases from J, leaving 15 bases between. This CDR3 has 16 amino acids. The germline gives CDR1 KGHDR, CDR2 SFDVKD.

This clonotype was sampled from a man aged 45-60 years with active or convalescent COVID-19. This rearrangement joins TRBV24-1 to TRBJ2-1; D not certain. The sample was peripheral blood. This CDR3 is CATSDLDTTGSNEQFF. The CDR3 DNA follows: TGTGCCACCAGTGATTTAGACACAACTGGGTCCAATGAGCAGTTCTTC.